Listed below are T cell receptor beta chains from one sample, sequenced in a study of T cell responses to AZD1222 COVID-19 vaccine. Sequencing was performed with immunoSEQ multiplex PCR; in TCRdb, only in-frame clones are kept and a portion is missing. This repertoire shows about 140,000 clones, 80% to 90% found once; its top ten account for about 5.9%. Sequencing used peripheral blood, obtained on day 0 of AZD1222 vaccination. These receptors were taken from an adult in good health. Each CDR3 is given with its conserved first and last residue. Each record gives: V gene, D gene, J gene, clone size, CDR3 DNA, CDR3 protein. D genes are given only for firm matches. Some rows have no size entry. The others give once, few or many, or a class for an expanded clone.

TRBV4-3	-	TRBJ2-7	-	TGCGCCAGCAGCCAAGACAGGGACGAGCAGTACTTC	CASSQDRDEQYF
TRBV27	TRBD2	TRBJ2-1	-	TGTGCCAGCAGCCGACTAGCCCATGAGCAGTTCTTC	CASSRLAHEQFF
TRBV29-1	TRBD2	TRBJ2-3	-	TGCAGCGTTGGACTAGCGGGAAGGACAGATACGCAGTATTTT	CSVGLAGRTDTQYF
TRBV7-2	TRBD2	TRBJ2-2	-	TGTGCCAGCAGAGAAGCGGGAGGCGACACCGGGGAGCTGTTTTTT	CASREAGGDTGELFF
TRBV6-5	TRBD2	TRBJ2-1	-	TGTGCCAGCAGGTACGAGGCGGGAGGAGAGTACAATGAGCAGTTCTTC	CASRYEAGGEYNEQFF
TRBV6-5	-	TRBJ2-7	-	TGTGCCAGCAGACGCCGAGACAGCTCCTACGAGCAGTACTTC	CASRRRDSSYEQYF
TRBV27	-	TRBJ2-1	once	TGTGCCAGCACCTCTCTCGGCTATGAGCAGTTCTTC	CASTSLGYEQFF
TRBV27	-	TRBJ1-2	-	TGTGCCAGCCGCGAGTGGGGGGGCGGGTATGGCTACACCTTC	CASREWGGGYGYTF
TRBV15	-	TRBJ1-4	-	TGTGCCACCAGCAGATGGGGGGGGGATGAAAAACTGTTTTTT	CATSRWGGDEKLFF
TRBV5-1	TRBD2	TRBJ2-3	-	TGCGCCAGCAGCATTGGACTAGCGGGACGCACAGATACGCAGTATTTT	CASSIGLAGRTDTQYF
TRBV5-1	-	TRBJ1-1	-	TGCGCCAGCAGCTTGTGGAGCACGGCGGGCACTGAAGCTTTCTTT	CASSLWSTAGTEAFF
TRBV29-1	-	TRBJ1-1	-	TGCAGCGCCGGAGACAGATTTACTGAAGCTTTCTTT	CSAGDRFTEAFF
TRBV30	-	TRBJ2-3	-	TGTGCCTGGAAGTTTTGGGGGAGCGGTGTCACAGATACGCAGTATTTT	CAWKFWGSGVTDTQYF
TRBV28	-	TRBJ1-5	-	TGTGCCAGCAGTTTGTACAGTGATCAGCCCCAGCATTTT	CASSLYSDQPQHF
TRBV6-1	TRBD1	TRBJ2-3	-	TGTGCCAGCAGTGACCGGGACAGGTCAACAGATACGCAGTATTTT	CASSDRDRSTDTQYF
TRBV7-9	-	TRBJ1-1	-	TGTGCCAGCAGCTTAGTGGGGGCTGAAGCTTTCTTT	CASSLVGAEAFF
TRBV7-9	-	TRBJ1-1	-	TGTGCCAGCAGCCTACAATCGAGGAACACTGAAGCTTTCTTT	CASSLQSRNTEAFF